A selection of T cell receptor beta chains follows, all from one sample in a study of technical replicates of blood from a few donors. This table comes from immunoSEQ multiplex PCR, and its TCRdb copy is limited to in-frame clones, with some not included. The table shows 79,000 or so clones, with roughly 91% occurring only once. The sequenced material came from T cells isolated from PBMCs. The receptors here all came from a human donor in good health. The CDR3 runs from the conserved cysteine through the conserved F or W. D genes are given only for firm matches. Size values are once, few and many counts, or a class for expanded clones, and some rows have none.

TRBV28	TRBJ1-2	TRBD1	-	CASSPTAQGGYGYTF	TGTGCCAGCAGCCCTACCGCACAGGGGGGCTATGGCTACACCTTC
TRBV28	TRBJ2-7	TRBD2	-	CASRSPSGTRAYEQYF	TGTGCCAGCAGATCCCCCTCCGGGACTAGGGCCTACGAGCAGTACTTC
TRBV6-5	TRBJ2-1	TRBD2	-	CASSQFSGSPDEQFF	TGTGCCAGCAGCCAATTTAGCGGGAGTCCCGATGAGCAGTTCTTC
TRBV6-1	TRBJ1-1	TRBD1	-	CASKTGGLVMAFF	TGTGCCAGCAAAACAGGGGGCTTGGTAATGGCTTTCTTT
TRBV30	TRBJ1-5	-	few	CAWSQGNQPQHF	TGTGCCTGGAGTCAGGGCAATCAGCCCCAGCATTTT
TRBV5-1	TRBJ2-1	-	-	CASSSGPGAKGDNEQFF	TGCGCCAGCAGCTCTGGACCCGGGGCAAAGGGGGACAATGAGCAGTTCTTC
TRBV28	TRBJ1-5	-	-	CASSLFRQEDSNQPQHF	TGTGCCAGCAGTTTATTTCGACAGGAGGATAGCAATCAGCCCCAGCATTTT
TRBV7-2	TRBJ2-1	TRBD2	-	CASSLTGRVSGNEQFF	TGTGCCAGCAGCTTAACCGGGAGGGTGTCGGGGAATGAGCAGTTCTTC
TRBV5-4	TRBJ1-2	-	-	CASSFGGDLYGYTF	TGTGCCAGCAGCTTCGGAGGAGACCTCTATGGCTACACCTTC
TRBV4-1	TRBJ1-2	TRBD1	-	CASSGIQGARGYTF	TGCGCCAGCAGCGGAATTCAGGGGGCACGGGGCTACACCTTC
TRBV4-1	TRBJ2-3	TRBD2	-	CASSLSGRTDTQYF	TGCGCCAGCAGCCTTAGCGGGAGAACAGATACGCAGTATTTT
TRBV7-9	TRBJ2-2	TRBD2	once	CASRSLAGDTGELFF	TGTGCCAGCAGGTCCCTAGCGGGGGACACCGGGGAGCTGTTTTTT
TRBV10-3	TRBJ2-3	-	-	CAIMEGNADTQYF	TGTGCCATCATGGAGGGTAATGCAGATACGCAGTATTTT
TRBV10-1	TRBJ2-7	-	-	CASSESGLRGQYF	TGCGCCAGCAGTGAGTCGGGTTTACGAGGGCAGTACTTC
TRBV11-3	TRBJ2-1	TRBD1	-	CASSLASGQGILDEQFF	TGTGCCAGCAGCTTAGCTTCGGGACAGGGGATTTTGGATGAGCAGTTCTTC
TRBV27	TRBJ2-7	TRBD1	-	CASRRGPNEQYF	TGTGCCAGCAGGAGGGGGCCCAACGAGCAGTACTTC
TRBV27	TRBJ2-7	-	-	CASSLFRGTDYEQYF	TGTGCCAGCAGTCTCTTCAGGGGAACGGACTACGAGCAGTACTTC
TRBV30	TRBJ1-1	-	-	CAWISENTEAFF	TGTGCCTGGATTTCAGAGAACACTGAAGCTTTCTTT
TRBV7-9	TRBJ1-5	TRBD1	once	CASSLDSGGWSNQPQHF	TGTGCCAGCAGCTTAGATTCAGGGGGATGGAGCAATCAGCCCCAGCATTTT
TRBV23-1	TRBJ1-2	-	-	CASSQSPGSDGYTF	TGCGCCAGCAGTCAATCGCCAGGATCCGACGGCTACACCTTC
TRBV5-4	TRBJ2-7	TRBD2	-	CASSLGLAGGYEQYF	TGTGCCAGCAGCCTAGGACTAGCGGGGGGCTACGAGCAGTACTTC
TRBV4-1	TRBJ2-7	TRBD2	-	CASSQVGGRAYEQYF	TGCGCCAGCAGCCAAGTCGGCGGGAGGGCCTACGAGCAGTACTTC
TRBV5-1	TRBJ1-2	-	-	CASSLVQGQGYTF	TGCGCCAGCAGCTTGGTACAGGGTCAGGGCTACACCTTC
TRBV6-5	TRBJ2-1	-	-	CASSYSSGYNEQFF	TGTGCCAGCAGTTACTCTAGCGGATACAATGAGCAGTTCTTC
TRBV4-1	TRBJ2-1	TRBD2	-	CASSPVSGREDEQFF	TGCGCCAGCAGCCCCGTTTCTGGGAGGGAGGATGAGCAGTTCTTC
TRBV18	TRBJ1-6	TRBD1	-	CASSPKNGQGGSPLHF	TGTGCCAGCTCACCAAAGAATGGACAGGGTGGGTCACCCCTCCACTTT
TRBV28	TRBJ2-2	-	-	CASSPPLGNPSTGELFF	TGTGCCAGCAGTCCCCCCCTCGGGAACCCGAGCACCGGGGAGCTGTTTTTT
TRBV6-1	TRBJ2-7	TRBD1	-	CASSEWYRTGPYEQYF	TGTGCCAGCAGTGAATGGTACCGGACAGGGCCCTACGAGCAGTACTTC
TRBV27	TRBJ1-4	TRBD1	-	CASSARGKGEKLFF	TGTGCCAGCAGCGCCAGGGGGAAAGGTGAAAAACTGTTTTTT
TRBV19	TRBJ1-3	-	-	CASSIGGIRAGNTIYF	TGTGCCAGTAGTATCGGAGGAATACGCGCTGGAAACACCATATATTTT
TRBV25-1	TRBJ2-3	TRBD2	-	CASSELERDWDTQYF	TGTGCCAGCAGTGAGTTAGAGCGGGACTGGGATACGCAGTATTTT
TRBV7-9	TRBJ2-1	TRBD2	-	CASSLETSKQFF	TGTGCCAGCAGCTTAGAGACTAGCAAGCAGTTCTTC
TRBV11-2	TRBJ2-5	-	-	CASSSHGGREEETQYF	TGTGCCAGCAGCTCCCACGGGGGGCGCGAGGAAGAGACCCAGTACTTC
TRBV9	TRBJ1-5	TRBD1	-	CASSGKGADQPQHF	TGTGCCAGCAGCGGGAAGGGGGCGGATCAGCCCCAGCATTTT
TRBV4-2	TRBJ2-7	TRBD2	few	CASSQLTSGGPGSYEQYF	TGTGCCAGCAGCCAGCTTACTAGCGGGGGGCCGGGCTCCTACGAGCAGTACTTC
TRBV10-3	TRBJ2-1	-	-	CAISESVTVLNEQFF	TGTGCCATCAGTGAGTCGGTAACGGTGCTTAATGAGCAGTTCTTC
TRBV11-2	TRBJ1-2	-	-	CASSRISRGIEGHGYTF	TGTGCCAGCAGCCGAATCTCAAGGGGTATTGAAGGCCATGGCTACACCTTC
TRBV4-2	TRBJ2-1	-	-	CASSLWGERYEQFF	TGTGCCAGCAGCCTATGGGGGGAGCGGTATGAGCAGTTCTTC
TRBV30	TRBJ1-6	-	-	CAWSAGKTSYNSPLHF	TGTGCCTGGAGTGCGGGAAAGACCTCCTATAATTCACCCCTCCACTTT
TRBV27	TRBJ1-1	-	-	CASSHTDRRLDTEAFF	TGTGCCAGCAGTCACACAGACAGGCGTCTCGACACTGAAGCTTTCTTT
TRBV5-1	TRBJ1-2	-	-	CASSIQLGGYGYTF	TGCGCCAGCAGCATCCAGCTGGGGGGGTATGGCTACACCTTC
TRBV15	TRBJ2-3	TRBD2	-	CATSRDREVRAQYF	TGTGCCACCAGCAGAGATCGGGAGGTGAGAGCGCAGTATTTT
TRBV28	TRBJ2-2	TRBD2	-	CASKVLAANTGELFF	TGTGCCAGCAAGGTACTAGCGGCGAACACCGGGGAGCTGTTTTTT
TRBV30	TRBJ1-2	TRBD1	-	CAWRTTIPTTDRGYGYTF	TGTGCCTGGAGAACGACGATACCTACCACGGACAGGGGCTATGGCTACACCTTC